This passage covers 12 T cell receptor beta chains from one sample sequenced in a study of blood T cell repertoires in COVID-19. TCRdb keeps only in-frame clones here, not all; method: immunoSEQ multiplex PCR. The table shows approximately 240,000 clones, with roughly 80% occurring only once. Sequences were obtained from peripheral blood. These receptors originate from a woman aged 55-75 years with acute or convalescent COVID-19.

The genes are TRBV3-1 (or the pseudogene TRBV3-2) and TRBJ2-1; 8 bases fit TRBD2. The CDR3 extends over 16 amino acids. Germline values: CDR1 LGHDT, CDR2 YNNKEL (reference sequence). V lost 1 base and J lost 5; bases outside the gene matches: 7. CDR3 protein: CASSQGGGGNHNEQFF. CDR3 in DNA: TGTGCCAGCAGCCAAGGGGGCGGGGGGAACCACAATGAGCAGTTCTTC.

The V and J genes are TRBV7-9 and TRBJ1-3, with D maybe TRBD1 (5 bases). The CDR3 spans 18 residues. V was shortened by 1 base and J by 0 bases, with 16 bases between the two germline ends. Germline V gene lookup returns CDR1 SEHNR and CDR2 FQNEAQ (reference sequence). CDR3 in amino acids: CASSLGGGKWASGNTIYF. The CDR3 DNA follows: TGTGCCAGCAGCTTAGGTGGGGGGAAATGGGCCTCTGGAAACACCATATATTTT.

This clone was seen more than once but under ten times. The CDR3 sequence is CASSKALQAYEQYF. DNA for the CDR3: TGTGCCAGCAGTAAGGCCCTCCAGGCCTACGAGCAGTACTTC. This chain joins TRBV6-5 and TRBJ2-7; D uncertain. The V end lost 5 bases, the J end lost 2 bases, and 13 bases lay between the germline ends. The CDR3 is 14 amino acids. The germline V gene encodes CDR1 MNHEY and CDR2 SVGAGI.

The chain employs TRBV13 and TRBJ1-3, with D uncertain. Germline V gene sequence: CDR1 PRHDT, CDR2 FYEKMQ (reference sequence). This CDR3 region has 14 residues. Trimming pared 2 bases from V and 4 bases from J, leaving 9 bases between. The CDR3 nucleotides read TGTGCCAGCAGCTTATTTCTCCCCGGAAACACCATATATTTT. It is translated as CASSLFLPGNTIYF.

The rearrangement uses TRBV6-1 and TRBJ2-5; D unclear. The CDR3 consists of 10 residues. V was clipped by 8 bases and J by 2 bases, with 3 bases between them. CDR1 is MNHNS and CDR2 is SASEGT in the germline V gene. For the CDR3, the DNA is TGTGCCAGCTATCAAGAGACCCAGTACTTC. Translation gives CASYQETQYF.

The J gene is TRBJ1-1, the V gene TRBV19; TRBD1 matches at 7 bases. The ends lost 7 bases at V and 7 bases at J; junction bases unmatched: 18. The CDR3 contains 16 residues. In germline, CDR1 is LNHDA, CDR2 SQIVND (reference sequence). The CDR3 DNA is TGTGCCAGTAACCTACGGGGACAGCTTAGAACAGGTGAAGCTTTCTTT. Its protein is CASNLRGQLRTGEAFF.

V usage is TRBV30 and J usage is TRBJ1-2; no reliable D call. CDR3 length: 13 amino acids. Germline V CDR1 and CDR2: GTSNPN, SVGIG (reference sequence). V lost 2 bases, J lost 0 bases, and 7 bases lay in between. This CDR3 is CAWSTRANYGYTF. CDR3 in DNA: TGTGCCTGGAGTACTAGAGCTAACTATGGCTACACCTTC.

The gene calls are TRBV6-6 and TRBJ1-2, with D perhaps TRBD1 (5 bases). CDR3 length: 13 residues. Germline V lookup: CDR1 MNHNY, CDR2 SVGAGI (reference sequence). V lost 6 bases and J 4 bases, leaving 12 bases between the germline ends. CDR3 residues: CASRQTAVYGYTF. CDR3 nucleotide sequence: TGTGCCAGCAGACAGACAGCTGTCTATGGCTACACCTTC.

This clone was observed a handful of times. V and J are TRBV12-3 or TRBV12-4 and TRBJ1-2, with D hard to call. V was clipped by 1 base and J by 8 bases, with 8 bases between them. This CDR3 has 12 amino acids. CDR3: CASSLEGGGYTF. CDR3 DNA sequence: TGTGCCAGCAGTTTAGAGGGAGGCGGCTACACCTTC.

The rearrangement joins TRBV3-1 (or the pseudogene TRBV3-2) to TRBJ2-6, with 9 bases lining up with TRBD2. Germline assignment: CDR1 LGHDT and CDR2 YNNKEL (reference sequence). V shed 4 bases and J 2 bases; nucleotides not matched to a gene: 12. This CDR3 comprises 19 residues. CDR3 nucleotide sequence: TGTGCCAGCAGCCCCGGACTAGCGAAATCCCGGGCTGGGGCCAACGTCCTGACTTTC. Its protein product is CASSPGLAKSRAGANVLTF.

The rearrangement joins TRBV5-6 to TRBJ2-3; possible D gene TRBD1, 6 bases. Per the germline V gene, CDR1 is SGHDT and CDR2 is YYEEEE. The V end was cut by 0 bases, the J end by 1 base, with 9 bases between. The CDR3 length is 15 residues. In DNA, the CDR3 is TGTGCCAGCAGCTTGGGCGCAGGGGGCACAGATACGCAGTATTTT. Translation: CASSLGAGGTDTQYF.

The genes are TRBV18 and TRBJ1-2, with D perhaps matching TRBD1 (6 bases). Germline V gene sequence: CDR1 KGHSH, CDR2 LQKENI. The V and J ends lost 6 bases and 4 bases respectively, with 21 bases between them. This CDR3 comprises 16 residues. The CDR3: CASSFAAGGASYGYTF. CDR3 DNA sequence: TGTGCCAGCTCTTTTGCGGCGGGGGGCGCATCCTATGGCTACACCTTC.